Following are 24 T cell receptor beta chains from one sample sequenced in a study of response to subunit inactivated influenza vaccine. TCRdb re-called the RT-PCR reads through MiXCR, storing one row per CDR3 protein. In the table there are 540,000 or so distinct CDR3 sequences, 10% to 15% of which are singletons. Sequencing was performed on PBMCs from blood, taken roughly 47 days after vaccination. These receptors all stem from a man between 45 and 60 years old who received an inactivated influenza vaccine.

The rearrangement links TRBV3-1 to TRBJ2-7; TRBD2 is a possible D gene (6 bases). Trimming removed 3 bases at V and 5 bases at J, with 17 bases between. This CDR3 is built from 15 residues. Germline loops: CDR1 LGHDT, CDR2 YNNKEL (reference sequence). CDR3 sequence reads: CASSQGRSFRDEQYF. The CDR3 nucleotides are TGTGCCAGCAGCCAGGGGAGGTCGTTTAGGGACGAGCAGTACTTC.

The chain recombines TRBV5-6 with TRBJ2-7; D call uncertain. The CDR3 spans 14 residues. CDR1 is SGHDT, CDR2 YYEEEE, per germline. V was shortened by 1 base and J by 3 bases, with 11 bases between the two germline ends. The DNA of the CDR3 is TGTGCCAGCAGCTTGTTTCAGGTCGTCTACGAGCAGTACTTC. Its protein is CASSLFQVVYEQYF.

This clonotype has more than one count but fewer than ten. V and J are TRBV20-1 and TRBJ1-5, with D possibly being TRBD1 (6 bases). In germline, CDR1 is DFQATT, CDR2 SNEGSKA (reference sequence). V was clipped by 5 bases and J by 6 bases, with 14 bases between them. This CDR3 is built from 13 residues. CDR3 in amino acids: CSAANRESQPQHF. The CDR3, as DNA: TGCAGTGCTGCAAACAGGGAAAGTCAGCCCCAGCATTTT.

CDR3 DNA: TGTGCCAGCAGACCGCAGGGTCTGTCGCACTACTTC. Translation gives CASRPQGLSHYF. The gene calls are TRBV28 and TRBJ2-7; TRBD1 is a possible D gene (5 bases). The CDR3 spans 12 residues. Germline V gene sequence: CDR1 MDHEN, CDR2 SYDVKM. The germline V and J ends were trimmed by 6 bases and 13 bases, with 19 bases remaining between them.

This clonotype was counted only a few times. The chain combines TRBV6-1 with TRBJ2-7; D ambiguous. In germline, CDR1 is MNHNS, CDR2 SASEGT. V was cut by 1 base and J by 3 bases, with 10 bases left in between. This CDR3 spans 14 amino acids. CDR3 residues: CASSEGLGIYEQYF. As DNA, the CDR3 is TGTGCCAGCAGTGAAGGGCTAGGCATCTACGAGCAGTACTTC.

The V and J genes are TRBV7-9 and TRBJ2-1, with 9 bases matching TRBD2. There are 12 residues in the CDR3. Germline V gene lookup returns CDR1 SEHNR and CDR2 FQNEAQ (reference sequence). Trimming removed 3 bases from V and 14 bases from J; junction bases left unmatched: 5. This CDR3 reads CASSFAASGEFF. CDR3 nucleotides: TGTGCCAGCAGCTTTGCGGCTAGCGGGGAGTTCTTC.

The chain joins TRBV5-4 to TRBJ1-1; a weak D match, TRBD1 (5 bases). V gave up 0 bases and J gave up 9 bases, with 15 bases separating them. The CDR3 is 14 amino acids. From germline, CDR1 is SGHNT and CDR2 YYREEE (reference sequence). CDR3 in DNA: TGTGCCAGCAGCTTGGGAACCCCGGGACTGCAAGCTTTCTTT. Protein sequence: CASSLGTPGLQAFF.

This clonotype turned up a few times. The J gene is TRBJ2-7, the V gene TRBV6-1, with 7 bases lining up with TRBD2. The V gene's germline CDR1 is MNHNS and CDR2 SASEGT. The CDR3 is made up of 14 amino acids. The V segment lost 2 bases and the J segment 4 bases; nucleotides outside the gene matches: 5. CDR3 amino acids: CASSERRELYEQYF. CDR3 bases: TGTGCCAGCAGTGAACGGCGGGAGCTATACGAGCAGTACTTC.

The chain combines TRBV6-5 with TRBJ2-1, with a weak D call TRBD2 (5 bases). The CDR3 has 14 amino acids. Germline V CDR1 and CDR2: MNHEY, SVGAGI. Trimming pared 0 bases from V and 7 bases from J, leaving 10 bases between. CDR3 protein: CASSYSRRGNEQFF. DNA of the CDR3: TGTGCCAGCAGTTACTCAAGGCGAGGGAATGAGCAGTTCTTC.

There are many counts of this clonotype. The V and J genes are TRBV20-1 and TRBJ2-3, with 14 bases matching TRBD2. The J segment lost 5 bases and the V segment lost 1 base, leaving 11 bases of the junction unmatched. CDR3 size: 18 residues. Germline V gene data show CDR1 as DFQATT and CDR2 as SNEGSKA (reference sequence). CDR3 sequence reads: CSARGLAGGRYGLDTQYF. The CDR3 DNA follows: TGCAGTGCTAGAGGACTAGCGGGGGGGCGGTATGGTTTAGATACGCAGTATTTT.

This clonotype was seen a few times. This chain connects TRBV9 to TRBJ2-5; D is possibly TRBD1 (7 bases). Deletions cut 4 bases from V and 5 bases from J, with 18 bases between. The CDR3 spans 15 residues. Per the germline V gene, CDR1 is SGDLS and CDR2 is YYNGEE. The CDR3 sequence: CASSPGGLSGETQYF. CDR3 coding DNA: TGTGCCAGCAGCCCAGGGGGGCTTTCCGGGGAGACCCAGTACTTC.

This clonotype was found many times. The gene calls are TRBV28 and TRBJ1-1, with a weak D call TRBD1 (5 bases). Germline V gene sequence: CDR1 MDHEN, CDR2 SYDVKM. The V end lost 4 bases, the J end lost 3 bases, and 15 bases lay between the germline ends. The length of the CDR3 is 15 residues. In DNA form, the CDR3 reads TGTGCCAGCAGTTCCTTACAGGCCTGGTACACTGAAGCTTTCTTT. Protein: CASSSLQAWYTEAFF.

This clonotype was counted between two and nine times. The rearrangement joins TRBV20-1 to TRBJ2-4, with D tentatively TRBD1 (9 bases). This CDR3 is 16 amino acids long. The V end was cut by 6 bases, the J end by 0 bases, with 18 bases between. CDR1 and CDR2 (germline): DFQATT, SNEGSKA (reference sequence). Here the CDR3 DNA reads TGCAGTGCAACGGGGGGGACAGGGTTAGCCAAAAACATTCAGTACTTC. Translation: CSATGGTGLAKNIQYF.

This clonotype was seen many times. The chain employs TRBV12-3 or TRBV12-4 and TRBJ2-7, with D perhaps assigned TRBD1 or TRBD2 (6 bases each). There are 14 residues in the CDR3. V was cut by 2 bases and J by 4 bases, with 12 bases left in between. The CDR3 here is CASSLLRGGYEQYF. The CDR3 nucleotides read TGTGCCAGCAGTTTACTCAGGGGAGGTTACGAGCAGTACTTC.

This clonotype was picked up a small number of times. The V and J genes are TRBV6-2 or TRBV6-3 and TRBJ1-5; a possible D gene is TRBD1 (5 bases). Germline V gene lookup returns CDR1 MNHEY and CDR2 SVGEGT. This CDR3 spans 18 amino acids. The V gene lost 6 bases and the J gene lost 3 bases, with 24 bases spanning the gap. The CDR3 loop is CASSWTRDGPGINQPQHF. Here the CDR3 DNA reads TGTGCCAGCAGCTGGACACGGGACGGGCCTGGTATCAATCAGCCCCAGCATTTT.

V is TRBV7-2 and J is TRBJ2-3; either TRBD1 or TRBD2 may fit D (5 bases each). The CDR3 runs to 14 residues. Germline V gene lookup returns CDR1 SGHTA and CDR2 FQGNSA. Trimming pared 5 bases from V and 7 bases from J, leaving 16 bases between. This chain's CDR3 is CASSRGRGANTQYF. The CDR3 bases are TGTGCCAGCAGCCGGGGCCGAGGGGCCAATACGCAGTATTTT.

There are a few counts of this clonotype. This sequence joins TRBV15 and TRBJ2-3, with a weak D call TRBD1 (6 bases). V was clipped by 5 bases and J by 0 bases, with 18 bases between them. CDR1 is LNHNV, CDR2 YYDKDF, per germline (reference sequence). The CDR3 totals 17 residues. The CDR3 sequence is CATSAGHRAGSTDTQYF. The CDR3 DNA reads TGTGCCACCAGCGCAGGCCACAGGGCAGGGAGCACAGATACGCAGTATTTT.

The chain has TRBV10-3 and TRBJ2-5; no reliable D call. This CDR3 region has 15 residues. Germline values: CDR1 ENHRY, CDR2 SYGVKD. The germline V and J ends were trimmed by 0 bases and 0 bases, with 8 bases remaining between them. CDR3 coding DNA: TGTGCCATCAGTGAGTCGTCCAACGACCAAGAGACCCAGTACTTC. Amino acid sequence: CAISESSNDQETQYF.

V is TRBV7-6 and J is TRBJ2-1; either TRBD1 or TRBD2 may fit D (6 bases each). The CDR3 is made up of 15 amino acids. Germline CDR1 reads SGHVS; CDR2 reads FNYEAQ. V gave up 5 bases and J gave up 7 bases, with 18 bases separating them. CDR3 nucleotide sequence: TGTGCCAGCAGCCCCGACGGGGGCGGTAGGAATGAGCAGTTCTTC. It translates to CASSPDGGGRNEQFF.

This clonotype has a handful of counts. The V and J genes are TRBV28 and TRBJ2-2, with D possibly called TRBD1 or TRBD2 (6 bases each). CDR1 and CDR2 (germline): MDHEN, SYDVKM. CDR3 length: 14 residues. V gave up 8 bases and J gave up 6 bases, with 16 bases separating them. The CDR3 sequence: CASVFTGTPGELFF. In DNA, the CDR3 is TGTGCCAGCGTTTTTACAGGGACTCCCGGGGAGCTGTTTTTT.

The chain uses TRBV5-1 and TRBJ2-7; TRBD2 matches at 13 bases. CDR3 length: 15 amino acids. Germline CDR1 SGHRS, CDR2 YFSETQ. V trimming: 4 bases; J trimming: 6 bases; junction bases outside the gene matches: 7. The CDR3 bases are TGCGCCAGCAGCGAACCGGGACTAGCGGGGCTCGAGCAGTACTTC. Translation gives CASSEPGLAGLEQYF.

V usage is TRBV15 and J usage is TRBJ1-6; TRBD1 matches at 8 bases. The CDR3 extends over 15 amino acids. Germline V CDR1 and CDR2: LNHNV, YYDKDF (reference sequence). V gave up 3 bases and J gave up 5 bases; unmatched junction bases: 3. The CDR3 DNA reads as TGTGCCACCAGCAGCGGGACAGGTCATAATTCACCCCTCCACTTT. Protein sequence: CATSSGTGHNSPLHF.

V gene TRBV20-1 combines with J gene TRBJ2-7, with TRBD2 identical over 7 bases. J gave up 2 bases and V 7 bases, and 8 bases lay outside the gene matches. The CDR3 is made up of 13 amino acids. CDR1 is DFQATT, CDR2 SNEGSKA, per germline (reference sequence). CDR3 bases: TGCAGTGTGGGAGGGGTCGGAACCTACGAGCAGTACTTC. Its protein product is CSVGGVGTYEQYF.

This clonotype was picked up a small number of times. This chain uses TRBV29-1 with TRBJ2-3, with D perhaps matching TRBD1 (6 bases). CDR1 and CDR2 (germline): SQVTM, ANQGSEA. V was shortened by 6 bases and J by 2 bases, with 12 bases between the two germline ends. There are 13 residues in the CDR3. CDR3 residues: CSVAGQPTDTQYF. The CDR3 DNA follows: TGCAGCGTGGCCGGACAGCCCACAGATACGCAGTATTTT.